Presented here are 27 T cell receptor beta chains from one specimen sequenced in a study of CD8+ T cells in alopecia areata. Sequencing templates came from extracted RNA that was reverse transcribed into cDNA. Clones were read by immunoSEQ multiplex PCR, and TCRdb kept only the in-frame ones, dropping some. The sample carries about 64,000 clones, more than 45% recorded once. The treatment: oral pan-JAK inhibitor, 5-10 mg twice daily. The material sequenced was CD8+ T cells sorted from blood, taken at approximately week 36, from a patient treated with tofacitinib. The receptors were sampled from a human donor with alopecia areata.

This clone was seen just once. The chain uses TRBV5-6 and TRBJ2-1, with D hard to call. Germline V gene data show CDR1 as SGHDT and CDR2 as YYEEEE. This CDR3 has 15 residues. V lost 0 bases and J lost 7, with 14 bases in between. CDR3 nucleotide sequence: TGTGCCAGCAGCTTGGTATCTAGAAGTATGAATGAGCAGTTCTTC. Its translation: CASSLVSRSMNEQFF.

This clone was seen only a few times. The chain links TRBV30 to TRBJ2-6, with D hard to call. CDR1 and CDR2 from the germline V gene are GTSNPN and SVGIG (reference sequence). The CDR3 extends over 14 amino acids. The V end lost 5 bases, the J end lost 1 base, and 9 bases lay between the germline ends. In DNA, the CDR3 is TGTGCCTGGTCTATCGGATCTGGGGCCAACGTCCTGACTTTC. As protein: CAWSIGSGANVLTF. Looking up the rest from reference TRBV30 and TRBJ2-6 gives the full variable domain: SQTIHQWPATLVQPVGSPLSLECTVEGTSNPNLYWYRQAAGRGLQLLFYSVGIGQISSEVPQNLSASRPQDRQFILSSKKLLLSDSGFYLCAWSIGSGANVLTFGAGSRLTVL.

This clone was seen a handful of times. The rearrangement uses TRBV7-2 and TRBJ2-1, with 9 bases aligning to TRBD2. The CDR3 is made up of 16 amino acids. The germline V gene has CDR1 SGHTA and CDR2 FQGNSA. With 1 base clipped from V and 9 bases from J, the junction kept 10 bases outside the gene matches. The CDR3 nucleotides read TGTGCCAGCAGCTTAGATTGGGCTAGCGGGACTGGTGAGCAGTTCTTC. This codes for CASSLDWASGTGEQFF.

V is TRBV7-2 and J is TRBJ2-3, with TRBD2 matching 11 bases. Per the germline V gene, CDR1 is SGHTA and CDR2 is FQGNSA. Trimming at V came to 4 bases and at J to 3 bases, leaving 3 bases not matched to a gene. The CDR3 spans 15 residues. The CDR3 here is CASSYTSGSTDTQYF. As DNA, the CDR3 is TGTGCCAGCAGCTATACTAGCGGGAGTACAGATACGCAGTATTTT.

The V gene is TRBV5-4, the J gene TRBJ2-7; tentative D call: TRBD2 (7 bases). This CDR3 comprises 14 residues. Deletions cut 4 bases from V and 3 bases from J, with 14 bases between. From germline, CDR1 is SGHNT and CDR2 YYREEE (reference sequence). This chain's CDR3 is CASSARGGNYEQYF. CDR3 DNA: TGTGCCAGCAGCGCGAGGGGGGGGAACTACGAGCAGTACTTC. Full variable domain (remainder filled in from reference TRBV5-4 and TRBJ2-7): ETGVTQSPTHLIKTRGQQVTLRCSSQSGHNTVSWYQQALGQGPQFIFQYYREEENGRGNFPPRFSGLQFPNYSSELNVNALELDDSALYLCASSARGGNYEQYFGPGTRLTVT.

This clone has just one count. CDR3 nucleotide sequence: TGTGCCAGCAGCCGACCAGGGGGCGCGGAGACCCAGTACTTC. Its protein product is CASSRPGGAETQYF. The chain has TRBV4-2 and TRBJ2-5; 8 bases are a match to TRBD1. This CDR3 contains 14 residues. Per germline, CDR1 LGHNA and CDR2 YNFKEQ. V gave up 4 bases and J gave up 5 bases; unmatched junction bases: 6.

This chain joins TRBV29-1 and TRBJ2-7, with 8 bases fitting TRBD1. The CDR3 consists of 16 residues. Germline lookup yields CDR1 SQVTM and CDR2 ANQGSEA. V lost 0 bases and J lost 4; bases outside the gene matches: 11. For the CDR3, the DNA is TGCAGCGTTGAAGATCTTGGACAGGGTCCCGCTTACGAGCAGTACTTC. It encodes CSVEDLGQGPAYEQYF.

By share, this clone counts as large (0.1 to 1%). The V call is TRBV29-1, the J call TRBJ2-1, with 9 positions matching TRBD2. After removal of 4 bases from V and 2 bases from J, the junction contained 3 bases not matched to a gene. Germline CDR1 reads SQVTM; CDR2 reads ANQGSEA. The CDR3 consists of 14 residues. The CDR3 bases are TGCAGCGTTGCGACTAGCGGAACCTACAATGAGCAGTTCTTC. This codes for CSVATSGTYNEQFF.

In its sample, this clone was seen a few times. This chain links TRBV19 with TRBJ1-2; maybe TRBD1 (5 bases). Looked up from germline, CDR1 is LNHDA and CDR2 is SQIVND (reference sequence). The V end was cut by 7 bases, the J end by 8 bases, with 11 bases between. The CDR3 is 11 amino acids. CDR3 DNA: TGTGCCAGTATTGAAGGGGACGGCTACACCTTC. It specifies CASIEGDGYTF. Combining the CDR3 with reference TRBV19 and TRBJ1-2 gives the whole variable domain DGGITQSPKYLFRKEGQNVTLSCEQNLNHDAMYWYRQDPGQGLRLIYYSQIVNDFQKGDIAEGYSVSREKKESFPLTVTSAQKNPTAFYLCASIEGDGYTFGSGTRLTVV.

This clone appeared a few times. V gene TRBV4-3 combines with J gene TRBJ2-1, with 12 bases lining up with TRBD2. Unmatched junction bases numbered 4, after V lost 3 bases and J lost 10 bases. CDR1 LGHNA and CDR2 YSLEER come from the germline V gene. This CDR3 spans 14 amino acids. The CDR3 DNA sequence: TGCGCCAGCAGCCAGACTAGCGGGAGTAACGAGCAGTTCTTC. Protein sequence: CASSQTSGSNEQFF.

This clone has more than one count but fewer than ten. The V and J genes are TRBV18 and TRBJ2-7; D is uncertain. V was pared by 0 bases and J by 0 bases, with 6 bases between. This CDR3 has 14 amino acids. Germline CDR1 KGHSH, CDR2 LQKENI. The CDR3 DNA is TGTGCCAGCTCACCACCCTACAACTCCTACGAGCAGTACTTC. It specifies CASSPPYNSYEQYF.

This chain links TRBV29-1 with TRBJ2-1; D might be TRBD2 (5 bases). In germline, CDR1 is SQVTM, CDR2 ANQGSEA. V gave up 3 bases and J gave up 0 bases, with 9 bases separating them. This CDR3 comprises 14 residues. CDR3 sequence: CSVESGSSYNEQFF. The CDR3 DNA sequence: TGCAGCGTTGAGAGCGGTAGCTCCTACAATGAGCAGTTCTTC.

The chain employs TRBV20-1 and TRBJ1-1, with D hard to call. Between the trimmed V and J ends, which lost 3 bases and 0 bases, there was a span of 2 bases. This CDR3 is built from 11 residues. CDR1 and CDR2 from the germline V gene are DFQATT and SNEGSKA (reference sequence). DNA for the CDR3: TGCAGTGCTAGTCTGAACACTGAAGCTTTCTTT. Amino acid sequence: CSASLNTEAFF.

This clone was found a few times. This chain links TRBV11-2 with TRBJ1-4; a possible D gene is TRBD1 (6 bases). Germline CDR1 reads SGHAT; CDR2 reads FQNNGV. Between the trimmed V and J ends, which lost 5 bases and 5 bases, there was a span of 15 bases. The CDR3 covers 15 residues. CDR3 coding DNA: TGTGCCAGCAGCGGGCCCAGGGGACCCAATGAAAAACTGTTTTTT. Its protein is CASSGPRGPNEKLFF.

In its sample, this clone was seen a few times. This sequence joins TRBV9 and TRBJ2-7, with TRBD1 as a possible D gene (6 bases). The CDR3 has 14 amino acids. Per the germline V gene, CDR1 is SGDLS and CDR2 is YYNGEE. Trimming left V 4 bases short and J 5 bases short, with 16 bases between. Here the CDR3 reads CASSQGHIVHEQYF. The CDR3 nucleotides read TGTGCCAGCAGCCAGGGACATATCGTCCACGAGCAGTACTTC.

The chain is built from TRBV19 and TRBJ1-1; no firm D call. V was clipped by 3 bases and J by 1 base, with 6 bases between them. This CDR3 spans 13 amino acids. CDR1 is LNHDA, CDR2 SQIVND, per germline (reference sequence). For the CDR3, the DNA is TGTGCCAGTAGTATCTTTCAGAACACTGAAGCTTTCTTT. Translated: CASSIFQNTEAFF.

The chain is built from TRBV4-1 and TRBJ2-7, with a weak D call TRBD2 (5 bases). Trimming took 5 bases from V and 2 from J, leaving 13 bases between them. Per the germline V gene, CDR1 is MGHRA and CDR2 is YSYEKL. This CDR3 has 14 residues. The CDR3 nucleotides are TGCGCCAGCAGCGCGGGCCTCGGAACCTACGAGCAGTACTTC. Translating gives CASSAGLGTYEQYF.

The chain combines TRBV7-9 with TRBJ2-1, with a weak D call TRBD2 (7 bases). Trimming removed 4 bases at V and 7 bases at J, with 20 bases between. Germline loops: CDR1 SEHNR, CDR2 FQNEAQ (reference sequence). CDR3 size: 16 residues. The CDR3 coding sequence is TGTGCCAGCAGCTCGGGGGGCGCCGCTGGGGAGAATGAGCAGTTCTTC. Amino acids: CASSSGGAAGENEQFF.

This clone was counted only a few times. This chain connects TRBV7-6 to TRBJ2-1, with 10 bases identical to TRBD2. The trim removed 5 bases at V and 2 bases at J, leaving 6 bases unmatched. CDR1 and CDR2 (germline): SGHVS, FNYEAQ. This CDR3 is built from 16 residues. Here the CDR3 DNA reads TGTGCCAGCAGCCCCACACTAGCGGGGACCTACAATGAGCAGTTCTTC. As protein: CASSPTLAGTYNEQFF.

The CDR3 spells CASSSPERVVLGELFF. DNA of the CDR3: TGTGCCAGCAGCTCCCCTGAGCGGGTAGTTCTCGGGGAGCTGTTTTTT. The chain couples TRBV7-3 to TRBJ2-2; TRBD2 might be the D (6 bases). Trimming cost V 4 bases and J 7 bases, with 19 bases left between them. The germline CDR1 and CDR2 sequences are SGHTA and FQGTGA. This CDR3 is built from 16 residues.

The chain recombines TRBV4-1 with TRBJ2-7; D possibly matches TRBD1 or TRBD2 (5 bases each). Germline CDR1 and CDR2: MGHRA and YSYEKL. Trimming left V 8 bases short and J 4 bases short, with 9 bases between. The CDR3 consists of 11 residues. This CDR3 is CASGGGYEQYF. CDR3 coding DNA: TGCGCCAGCGGGGGTGGGTACGAGCAGTACTTC.

This clone was detected a few times. The chain combines TRBV29-1 with TRBJ2-5; 13 bases align to TRBD2. V trimming: 4 bases; J trimming: 5 bases; junction bases outside the gene matches: 7. Germline values: CDR1 SQVTM, CDR2 ANQGSEA. This CDR3 comprises 15 residues. CDR3 in amino acids: CSVVGTSGAGETQYF. In nucleotides, the CDR3 is TGCAGCGTTGTCGGGACTAGCGGGGCCGGGGAGACCCAGTACTTC.

In its sample, this clone was seen many times. The rearrangement uses TRBV6-6 and TRBJ1-1; no clear D. Germline CDR1 reads MNHNY; CDR2 reads SVGAGI (reference sequence). The CDR3 is 14 amino acids. The V and J ends lost 7 bases and 0 bases respectively, with 12 bases between them. CDR3 loop: CASTPLELNTEAFF. The CDR3 nucleotides read TGTGCCAGCACCCCCCTAGAGTTGAACACTGAAGCTTTCTTT.

This chain links TRBV7-1 with TRBJ2-1; D ambiguous. TRBV7-1 counts as an open reading frame of uncertain function. This CDR3 region has 11 residues. Trimming shortened V by 2 bases and J by 9 bases, and 5 bases separated the two germline ends. As DNA, the CDR3 is TGTGCCAGCAGCTCAATGAGTGAGCAGTTCTTC. Amino acids: CASSSMSEQFF.

This clone was seen a few times. The V and J genes are TRBV29-1 and TRBJ1-2, with D unresolved. V lost 6 bases, J lost 5 bases, and 10 bases lay in between. Germline CDR1 reads SQVTM; CDR2 reads ANQGSEA. The CDR3 loop spans 11 amino acids. The CDR3 DNA reads as TGCAGCGTAAAGACGGAATATGGCTACACCTTC. It yields the protein CSVKTEYGYTF.

This chain joins TRBV6-6 and TRBJ1-2; no definite D call. Trimming shortened V by 6 bases and J by 7 bases, and 9 bases separated the two germline ends. CDR1 MNHNY and CDR2 SVGAGI come from the germline V gene (reference sequence). This CDR3 is built from 11 residues. The CDR3 DNA follows: TGTGCCAGCAGCCTGCTACCTGGCTACACCTTC. Translation gives CASSLLPGYTF.

This clone was observed a few times. This chain connects TRBV2 to TRBJ2-5, with D possibly being TRBD2 (6 bases). V lost 8 bases to trimming and J lost 2 bases, with 27 bases between them. This CDR3 contains 18 residues. In germline, CDR1 is SNHLY, CDR2 FYNNEI. CDR3 in DNA: TGTGCCAGCCGCGGTCGTGGGTACGGGACTTCGTATCAAGAGACCCAGTACTTC. Its translation: CASRGRGYGTSYQETQYF.